This T cell receptor beta chain stems from a study of T cells in Graves' hyperthyroidism and ophthalmopathy. Amplified regions were TCR beta CDR3 sequences from RNA transcripts. HTBI primers drove first-round RT-PCR of the TCR CDR3. TCRdb called the multiplex PCR reads again in MiXCR, with one record for every CDR3 protein. There are about half a million distinct CDR3 sequences in the sample; just under 20% occur only once, and over 45% lies in the top ten. This clonotype was detected many times. Antigen: not known. The CDR3 contains 15 residues. J was trimmed by 0 bases and V by 3 bases; bases with no gene match: 1. General study findings and limits: Most thyroid clonotypes expanded above 0.001 were also detected in blood.

This receptor was taken from a man aged 35 to 55 with Graves' ophthalmopathy. The rearrangement links TRBV12-3 or TRBV12-4 to TRBJ2-3, with 9 positions matching TRBD2. The sample taken for sequencing was blood. The CDR3 is CASSFLAGSTDTQYF. The CDR3 DNA reads TGTGCCAGCAGTTTCCTAGCGGGGAGCACAGATACGCAGTATTTT.